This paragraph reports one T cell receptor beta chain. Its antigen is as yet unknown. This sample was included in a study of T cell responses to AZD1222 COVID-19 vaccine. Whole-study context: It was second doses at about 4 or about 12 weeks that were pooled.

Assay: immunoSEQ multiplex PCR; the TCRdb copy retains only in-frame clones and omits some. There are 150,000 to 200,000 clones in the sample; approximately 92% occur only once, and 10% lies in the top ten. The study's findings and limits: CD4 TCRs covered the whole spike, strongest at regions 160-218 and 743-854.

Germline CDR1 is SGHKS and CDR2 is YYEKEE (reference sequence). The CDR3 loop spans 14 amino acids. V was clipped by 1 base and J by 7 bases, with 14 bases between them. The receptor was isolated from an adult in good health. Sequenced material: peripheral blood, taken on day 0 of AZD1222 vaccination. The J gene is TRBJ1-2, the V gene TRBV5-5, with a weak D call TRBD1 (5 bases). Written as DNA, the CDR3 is TGTGCCAGCAGCTTGTGGGACGTTATCGCTGGCTACACCTTC. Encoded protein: CASSLWDVIAGYTF.